These 9 T cell receptor beta chains came from one sample sequenced in a study of T cell responses to AZD1222 COVID-19 vaccine. TCRdb's copy holds only in-frame clones and misses some; the assay was immunoSEQ multiplex PCR. The data contain about 120,000 clones, 93% of them singletons. The specimen comprised peripheral blood, sampled on day 0 of AZD1222 vaccination. These receptors originate from an adult in good health.

This rearrangement joins TRBV28 to TRBJ2-5, with 8 bases aligning to TRBD2. V trimming: 7 bases; J trimming: 5 bases; junction bases outside the gene matches: 15. The germline CDR1 and CDR2 sequences are MDHEN and SYDVKM. The CDR3 is 16 amino acids. CDR3 amino acids: CASTSFTSGGGETQYF. As DNA, the CDR3 is TGTGCCAGCACCTCGTTTACTAGCGGAGGGGGGGAGACCCAGTACTTC. Variable domain in full (rest from reference TRBV28 and TRBJ2-5): DVKVTQSSRYLVKRTGEKVFLECVQDMDHENMFWYRQDPGLGLRLIYFSYDVKMKEKGDIPEGYSVSREKKERFSLILESASTNQTSMYLCASTSFTSGGGETQYFGPGTRLLVL.

The J gene is TRBJ2-2, the V gene TRBV7-9, with D perhaps being TRBD1 or TRBD2 (5 bases each). This CDR3 region has 17 residues. Germline lookup yields CDR1 SEHNR and CDR2 FQNEAQ (reference sequence). With 2 bases removed from V and 1 base from J, the gap between germline ends came to 14 bases. DNA for the CDR3: TGTGCCAGCAGCTTAACTCGGGACGCAAGGAACACCGGGGAGCTGTTTTTT. This gives the protein CASSLTRDARNTGELFF.

This chain connects TRBV28 to TRBJ2-2; D is ambiguous. The CDR3 spans 13 residues. Trimming removed 6 bases from V and 5 bases from J, with 10 bases in between. Germline CDR1 reads MDHEN; CDR2 reads SYDVKM. The CDR3 protein is CASRRLDTGELFF. The CDR3 DNA sequence: TGTGCCAGCAGACGTCTAGATACCGGGGAGCTGTTTTTT.

As concerns this clone: Different DNA sequences within this sample yield the same CDR3. The rearrangement uses TRBV5-4 and TRBJ2-7; D is possibly TRBD2 (5 bases). CDR1 and CDR2 from the germline V gene are SGHNT and YYREEE (reference sequence). This CDR3 comprises 13 residues. V gave up 4 bases and J gave up 4 bases, with 12 bases separating them. For the CDR3, the DNA is TGTGCCAGCAGCCCGGGATCTTCGTACGAGCAGTACTTC. As protein: CASSPGSSYEQYF.

The genes are TRBV5-1 and TRBJ2-1; 8 bases agree with TRBD2. The CDR3 is 16 amino acids. Trimming cost V 3 bases and J 3 bases; bases outside gene matches: 8. Germline V gene lookup returns CDR1 SGHRS and CDR2 YFSETQ. CDR3 nucleotide sequence: TGCGCCAGCAGCTCCCTTCCGGGACTAGACTACAATGAGCAGTTCTTC. The encoded protein is CASSSLPGLDYNEQFF.

J is TRBJ1-5 and V is TRBV4-2, with 7 bases fitting TRBD1. V was clipped by 1 base and J by 2 bases; unmatched bases: 2. This CDR3 is built from 15 residues. The germline V gene encodes CDR1 LGHNA and CDR2 YNFKEQ. The CDR3 DNA reads as TGTGCCAGCAGCCAAGGAACAGGGGGCAATCAGCCCCAGCATTTT. It specifies CASSQGTGGNQPQHF.

V gene TRBV27 combines with J gene TRBJ2-2; tentatively, D is TRBD1 or TRBD2 (5 bases each). The V gene's germline CDR1 is MNHEY and CDR2 SMNVEV (reference sequence). V lost 3 bases to trimming and J lost 7 bases, with 9 bases between them. The CDR3 contains 13 residues. The CDR3 is CASSFRDDGELFF. The CDR3 bases are TGTGCCAGCAGTTTTAGGGACGACGGGGAGCTGTTTTTT.

The gene calls are TRBV27 and TRBJ1-5; D remains unclear. This CDR3 is built from 16 residues. Germline V gives CDR1 MNHEY, CDR2 SMNVEV (reference sequence). V was cut by 4 bases and J by 2 bases, with 15 bases left in between. The CDR3 DNA sequence: TGTGCCAGCAGTTCCTGGGGAGGGCTTGGCAATCAGCCCCAGCATTTT. Amino acid sequence: CASSSWGGLGNQPQHF.

The rearrangement links TRBV6-1 to TRBJ2-7; 7 nucleotides agree with TRBD2. Germline CDR1 is MNHNS and CDR2 is SASEGT. The CDR3 spans 15 residues. Trimming removed 2 bases from V and 1 base from J; junction bases left unmatched: 5. The CDR3 loop reads CASSERASGSYEQYF. The CDR3 nucleotides read TGTGCCAGCAGTGAACGGGCTAGCGGATCCTACGAGCAGTACTTC.